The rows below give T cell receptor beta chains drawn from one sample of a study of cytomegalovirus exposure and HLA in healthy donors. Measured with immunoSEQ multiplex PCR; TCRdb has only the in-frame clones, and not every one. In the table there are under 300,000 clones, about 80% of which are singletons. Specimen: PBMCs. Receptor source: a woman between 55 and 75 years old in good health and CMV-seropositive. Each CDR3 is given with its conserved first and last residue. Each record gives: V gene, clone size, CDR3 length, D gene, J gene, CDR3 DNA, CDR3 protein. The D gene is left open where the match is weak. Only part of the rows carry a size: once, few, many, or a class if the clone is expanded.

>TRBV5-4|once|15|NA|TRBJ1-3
TGTGCCAGCAGCTTGGGGGCGACCTCTGGAAACACCATATATTTT
CASSLGATSGNTIYF
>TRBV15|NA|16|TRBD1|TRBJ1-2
TGTGCCACCAGCAGAGATCCCCGGGACAGCGGAAATGGCTACACCTTC
CATSRDPRDSGNGYTF
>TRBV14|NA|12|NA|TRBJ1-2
TGTGCCAGCAGTAACTTGGACTATGGCTACACCTTC
CASSNLDYGYTF
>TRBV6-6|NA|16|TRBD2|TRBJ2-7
TGTGCCAGCAGTTATCCTCGCGGGAGAAGAACCTACGAGCAGTACTTC
CASSYPRGRRTYEQYF
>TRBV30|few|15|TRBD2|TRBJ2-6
TGTGCCTGGACTAGGGGCGGGGGAGGGGCCAACGTCCTGACTTTC
CAWTRGGGGANVLTF
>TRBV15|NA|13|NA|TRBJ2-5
TGTGCCACGGCGCTCAGCGAGGAAGAGACCCAGTACTTC
CATALSEEETQYF
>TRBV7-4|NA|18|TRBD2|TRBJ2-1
TGTGCCAGCAGCTGTCGGACTAGCGGGAGTCCGCAGTGGGATGAGCAGTTCTTC
CASSCRTSGSPQWDEQFF
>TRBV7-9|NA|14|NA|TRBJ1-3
TGTGCCAGCAGCTCAACAGGGCTTGGAAACACCATATATTTT
CASSSTGLGNTIYF
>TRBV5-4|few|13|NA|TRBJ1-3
TGTGCCAGCAGACAGACAGGAGGAAACACCATATATTTT
CASRQTGGNTIYF
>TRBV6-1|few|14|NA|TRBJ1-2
TGTGCCAGCATTCAGGGGACGGGACGAGGTGGCTACACCTTC
CASIQGTGRGGYTF
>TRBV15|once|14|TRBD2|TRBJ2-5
TGTGCCACCAGCTCCCGGACTAGCGGGGAGACCCAGTACTTC
CATSSRTSGETQYF
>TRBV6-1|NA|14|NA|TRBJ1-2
TGTGCCAGCAGTGAAGCGCACGGTTCGGATGGCTACACCTTC
CASSEAHGSDGYTF
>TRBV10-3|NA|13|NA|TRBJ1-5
TGTGCCATCAGTGGGGCAGGGGAACAGCCCCAGCATTTT
CAISGAGEQPQHF
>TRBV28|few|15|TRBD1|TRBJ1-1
TGTGCCAGCAGTCCCCCCGAGACAGGGCCCACTGAAGCTTTCTTT
CASSPPETGPTEAFF
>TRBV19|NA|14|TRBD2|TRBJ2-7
TGTGCCAGTAGCGGGGGGGTCACATCCTACGAGCAGTACTTC
CASSGGVTSYEQYF
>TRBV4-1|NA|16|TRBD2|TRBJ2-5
TGCGCCAGCAGCCAAGAAGGGACTAGCGGCCAAGAGACCCAGTACTTC
CASSQEGTSGQETQYF
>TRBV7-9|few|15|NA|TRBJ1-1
TGTGCCAGCAGCTTAAGATCCGGGATGAACACTGAAGCTTTCTTT
CASSLRSGMNTEAFF
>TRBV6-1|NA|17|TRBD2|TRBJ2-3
TGTGCCAGCAGTGCCTACACTAGCGGGCCTAGCACAGATACGCAGTATTTT
CASSAYTSGPSTDTQYF